The rows below give T cell receptor beta chains drawn from one sample of a study of identical twins. TCRdb processed the 5' RACE reads anew with MiXCR; each CDR3 protein has one entry. The data show 600,000 to 800,000 distinct CDR3 sequences, approximately 21% seen once. The sample also formed part of further work on T cells expressing NK-cell markers.

The sequencing input was PBMCs. The origin of the receptors is a young woman in good health. Each CDR3 is given with its conserved first and last residue. A D gene is named only where the DNA matches it firmly. Clone size, where shown, is once, few, many, or a class for clones that have expanded.

j_call v_call clone_size d_call cdr3_aa cdr3_nt
TRBJ2-5 TRBV15 - TRBD1 CATSSPGGVETQYF TGTGCCACCAGCTCCCCAGGGGGCGTAGAGACCCAGTACTTC
TRBJ1-1 TRBV7-9 few - CASSSPIRAFF TGTGCCAGCAGCTCCCCGATAAGAGCTTTCTTT
TRBJ2-1 TRBV7-2 few TRBD1 CASSVDRGIYNEQFF TGTGCCAGCAGCGTTGACAGGGGGATCTACAATGAGCAGTTCTTC
TRBJ2-7 TRBV12-3/TRBV12-4 few TRBD2 CASSGTTSGGWSGSYEQYF TGTGCCAGCAGTGGGACAACTAGCGGGGGTTGGTCGGGGTCCTACGAGCAGTACTTC
TRBJ2-5 TRBV12-3/TRBV12-4 few TRBD1 CASSSGTVKGVQETQYF TGTGCCAGCAGCTCCGGGACAGTAAAAGGCGTCCAAGAGACCCAGTACTTC
TRBJ1-5 TRBV4-3 - - CASSQESGNRGVRPQHF TGCGCCAGCAGCCAAGAGTCTGGTAACCGAGGAGTGCGGCCCCAGCATTTT
TRBJ2-2 TRBV5-1 - - CASSGRIPGELFF TGCGCCAGCAGTGGTCGCATCCCCGGGGAGCTGTTTTTT
TRBJ2-7 TRBV5-1 - TRBD2 CASGLGASGLYEQYF TGCGCCAGCGGCCTTGGGGCTAGCGGGCTCTACGAGCAGTACTTC
TRBJ2-2 TRBV11-2 - - CASSHRIGEELFF TGTGCCAGCAGCCACCGTATAGGGGAGGAGCTGTTTTTT
TRBJ2-7 TRBV12-5 - TRBD2 CASGPGLAGVFGYEQYF TGTGCTAGTGGTCCGGGACTAGCGGGAGTTTTCGGCTACGAGCAGTACTTC
TRBJ1-5 TRBV12-3/TRBV12-4 many TRBD1 CASSLVSGTGAGQPQHF TGTGCCAGCAGTTTAGTCTCCGGGACAGGGGCAGGTCAGCCCCAGCATTTT
TRBJ1-2 TRBV6-5 few - CASSLGGDNGYTF TGTGCCAGCAGTTTGGGGGGGGACAATGGCTACACCTTC
TRBJ2-1 TRBV11-2 - TRBD1 CASSSRQGGFYNEQFF TGTGCCAGCAGCTCCAGACAGGGGGGTTTCTACAATGAGCAGTTCTTC
TRBJ2-1 TRBV5-1 few TRBD2 CASRPSGGVYNEQFF TGCGCCAGTCGCCCAAGCGGGGGAGTATACAATGAGCAGTTCTTC
TRBJ2-2 TRBV12-3/TRBV12-4 many - CASSPGLNTGELFF TGTGCCAGCAGTCCGGGGCTAAACACCGGGGAGCTGTTTTTT
TRBJ2-3 TRBV7-2 few - CASNHDTDTQYF TGTGCCAGCAACCACGACACAGATACGCAGTATTTT
TRBJ2-3 TRBV6-5 many - CASSFRDSTDTQYF TGTGCCAGCAGTTTCCGGGACAGCACAGATACGCAGTATTTT
TRBJ2-1 TRBV5-1 many TRBD2 CASMSGLAGVQSYNEQFF TGCGCCAGCATGTCAGGACTAGCGGGGGTTCAATCCTACAATGAGCAGTTCTTC
TRBJ1-2 TRBV12-3/TRBV12-4 - TRBD1 CASSSPWGQGHYGYTF TGTGCCAGCAGTTCCCCGTGGGGACAGGGTCACTATGGCTACACCTTC
TRBJ2-5 TRBV5-1 - - CASSRRPSGETQYF TGCGCCAGCAGCCGGAGGCCCAGTGGGGAGACCCAGTACTTC
TRBJ2-7 TRBV2 - - CASSGGLPYEQYF TGTGCCAGCAGCGGGGGACTCCCCTACGAGCAGTACTTC
TRBJ1-2 TRBV4-1 - - CASSQSKAIVSAYGYTF TGCGCCAGCAGCCAGAGCAAGGCAATTGTCTCCGCTTATGGCTACACCTTC
TRBJ2-7 TRBV2 - TRBD2 CASNQAGALGDEQYF TGTGCCAGCAATCAAGCGGGAGCGCTCGGGGACGAGCAGTACTTC
TRBJ2-5 TRBV4-3 - - CASSQGQAIQETQYF TGCGCCAGCAGCCAAGGACAGGCGATTCAAGAGACCCAGTACTTC
TRBJ2-1 TRBV7-9 many TRBD2 CASSPGTSGGAKFF TGTGCCAGCAGCCCCGGGACTAGCGGGGGGGCGAAGTTCTTC
TRBJ1-1 TRBV6-5 once - CASSYSGRVTEAFF TGTGCCAGCAGTTACAGCGGTAGGGTCACTGAAGCTTTCTTT
TRBJ2-6 TRBV11-1 - - CASSYAPGRRVGANVLTF TGTGCCAGCAGCTATGCACCGGGACGTAGGGTTGGGGCCAACGTCCTGACTTTC
TRBJ2-3 TRBV29-1 few TRBD2 CSVDLAEPGTDTQYF TGCAGCGTTGATCTAGCGGAACCTGGCACAGATACGCAGTATTTT
TRBJ2-3 TRBV6-7 - - CASSTGTSDTQYF TGTGCCAGCAGTACCGGGACTTCAGATACGCAGTATTTT
TRBJ1-1 TRBV20-1 few TRBD1 CSATDRTLIKAFF TGCAGTGCTACGGACAGGACGTTGATAAAAGCTTTCTTT
TRBJ2-7 TRBV5-1 many TRBD1 CASSPGDRGGKYF TGCGCCAGCAGCCCAGGGGACAGGGGAGGGAAGTACTTC
TRBJ2-7 TRBV12-3/TRBV12-4 - - CASSLTSLNHEQYF TGTGCCAGCAGTTTAACCTCATTAAACCACGAGCAGTACTTC
TRBJ2-7 TRBV12-3/TRBV12-4 - - CASSLERPPGEQYF TGTGCCAGCAGTCTCGAGAGGCCCCCCGGCGAGCAGTACTTC
TRBJ2-2 TRBV20-1 - TRBD1 CSAPGQSRGELFF TGCAGTGCTCCGGGACAGAGTCGCGGGGAGCTGTTTTTT
TRBJ2-1 TRBV20-1 few - CSASLVNNEQFF TGCAGTGCTAGTCTGGTGAACAATGAGCAGTTCTTC
TRBJ1-6 TRBV2 few - CASRATESSYNSPLHF TGTGCCAGCAGGGCTACCGAGAGCTCCTATAATTCACCCCTCCACTTT
TRBJ2-7 TRBV7-2 few - CASSSTQTRGEQYF TGTGCCAGCAGCTCAACGCAAACCCGAGGGGAGCAGTACTTC
TRBJ1-2 TRBV20-1 few - CSARTSNYGYTF TGCAGTGCTCGGACTTCTAACTATGGCTACACCTTC
TRBJ1-3 TRBV6-5 - TRBD1 CASSYWGQGIGNTIYF TGTGCCAGCAGTTACTGGGGACAGGGCATTGGAAACACCATATATTTT
TRBJ1-1 TRBV5-6 many - CASSFGQTNTEAFF TGTGCCAGCAGCTTTGGACAAACGAACACTGAAGCTTTCTTT